Shown below are 26 T cell receptor beta chains from a single sample sequenced in a study of cytotoxic CD8 clonotypes in ibrutinib-treated CLL. The method was immunoSEQ multiplex PCR; TCRdb's version includes in-frame clones alone and lacks a portion of them. The sample lists roughly 180,000 clones, 70% to 85% occurring once. The starting material was PBMCs, obtained after 24 months of ibrutinib treatment. Receptor source: a human donor with chronic lymphocytic leukemia.

The V call is TRBV7-2, the J call TRBJ1-5; D gene unclear. The germline gives CDR1 SGHTA, CDR2 FQGNSA. V was shortened by 2 bases and J by 4 bases, with 9 bases between the two germline ends. The CDR3 extends over 14 amino acids. The CDR3 DNA reads TGTGCCAGCAGCTTAAGTAGAGGAAATCAGCCCCAGCATTTT. Translated, it gives CASSLSRGNQPQHF.

The chain uses TRBV9 and TRBJ1-1; tentatively, D is TRBD1 (5 bases). The V end was cut by 3 bases, the J end by 5 bases, with 11 bases between. The CDR3 runs 13 residues. Germline values: CDR1 SGDLS, CDR2 YYNGEE. The CDR3 DNA reads TGTGCCAGCAGCGCCATCGGGGGGACTGAAGCTTTCTTT. It translates to CASSAIGGTEAFF.

A single count supports this clone. The rearrangement links TRBV30 to TRBJ2-7, with D perhaps matching TRBD1 or TRBD2 (5 bases each). Trimming pared 4 bases from V and 6 bases from J, leaving 19 bases between. This CDR3 spans 14 amino acids. The germline V gene encodes CDR1 GTSNPN and CDR2 SVGIG (reference sequence). In DNA form, the CDR3 reads TGTGCCTGGACGCCGGGACGGCCCCTGGTCGAGCAGTACTTC. Its protein product is CAWTPGRPLVEQYF.

The rearrangement links TRBV9 to TRBJ1-1; D is perhaps TRBD1 (6 bases). Per the germline V gene, CDR1 is SGDLS and CDR2 is YYNGEE. V gave up 0 bases and J gave up 7 bases, with 13 bases separating them. The CDR3 is made up of 14 amino acids. Here the CDR3 DNA reads TGTGCCAGCAGCGTAGGGGGGGCTAGACATGAAGCTTTCTTT. Its translation: CASSVGGARHEAFF.

This clone was seen once. The V and J genes are TRBV6-5 and TRBJ1-1; perhaps TRBD1 as D (6 bases). V shed 6 bases and J shed 4 bases, with 15 bases lying between them. CDR3 length: 14 residues. Per germline, CDR1 MNHEY and CDR2 SVGAGI. The CDR3 DNA is TGTGCCAGCAGCCCGCCTAGAGGGGGCACTGAAGCTTTCTTT. It encodes CASSPPRGGTEAFF.

CDR3 sequence (DNA): TGTGCCAGCAGCTGGGCGACAGGCGTCTCTGGAAACACCATATATTTT. It specifies CASSWATGVSGNTIYF. J is TRBJ1-3 and V is TRBV7-2; D might be TRBD1 (6 bases). CDR3 size: 16 residues. The V end was cut by 4 bases, the J end by 0 bases, with 13 bases between. Looked up from germline, CDR1 is SGHTA and CDR2 is FQGNSA.

This sequence joins TRBV2 and TRBJ2-1, with TRBD2 matching 13 bases. Trimming took 5 bases from V and 7 from J; bases not matched to a gene: 14. The CDR3 is 18 residues long. Germline lookup yields CDR1 SNHLY and CDR2 FYNNEI. CDR3 bases: TGTGCCAGCAGTCGAACCATCGGGACTAGCGGGATAGGGAATGAGCAGTTCTTC. It translates to CASSRTIGTSGIGNEQFF. The full variable domain, rest sourced from reference TRBV2 and TRBJ2-1, is EPEVTQTPSHQVTQMGQEVILRCVPISNHLYFYWYRQILGQKVEFLVSFYNNEISEKSEIFDDQFSVERPDGSNFTLKIRSTKLEDSAMYFCASSRTIGTSGIGNEQFFGPGTRLTVL.

The V and J genes are TRBV5-8 and TRBJ2-7; tentative D call: TRBD2 (6 bases). V gave up 4 bases and J gave up 4 bases, with 15 bases separating them. This CDR3 has 14 residues. Germline CDR1 is SGHTS and CDR2 is YDEGEE. CDR3 region: CASSPGDSRYEQYF. For the CDR3, the DNA is TGTGCCAGCAGCCCGGGGGACTCACGATACGAGCAGTACTTC.

This chain joins TRBV5-6 and TRBJ1-2; possibly TRBD1 for D (5 bases). There are 15 residues in the CDR3. Germline assignment: CDR1 SGHDT and CDR2 YYEEEE. V dropped 2 bases and J dropped 2 bases, with 13 bases sitting between them. The CDR3: CASSFKSGTNYGYTF. The CDR3 DNA follows: TGTGCCAGCAGCTTCAAGTCCGGGACCAACTATGGCTACACCTTC.

In nucleotides, the CDR3 is TGCGCCAGCAGCTCTACAGGGAACCCCGATCAGCCCCAGCATTTT. Its translation: CASSSTGNPDQPQHF. The chain is built from TRBV5-1 and TRBJ1-5; the D gene is possibly TRBD1 (6 bases). The V end was cut by 3 bases, the J end by 5 bases, with 15 bases between. The V gene's germline CDR1 is SGHRS and CDR2 YFSETQ. CDR3 size: 15 residues. The full variable domain, rest sourced from reference TRBV5-1 and TRBJ1-5, is KAGVTQTPRYLIKTRGQQVTLSCSPISGHRSVSWYQQTPGQGLQFLFEYFSETQRNKGNFPGRFSGRQFSNSRSEMNVSTLELGDSALYLCASSSTGNPDQPQHFGDGTRLSIL.

This rearrangement joins TRBV7-7 to TRBJ2-2; no firm D call. The germline V and J ends were trimmed by 4 bases and 4 bases, with 7 bases remaining between them. Germline values: CDR1 SSHAT, CDR2 FNYEAQ (reference sequence). The CDR3 contains 13 residues. The CDR3 region is CASSSHLTGELFF. In DNA form, the CDR3 reads TGTGCCAGCAGCTCCCACCTCACCGGGGAGCTGTTTTTT.

This clone showed up just a few times. V and J are TRBV6-1 and TRBJ1-4, with D possibly TRBD1 on 6 matching bases. The CDR3 is 15 amino acids. Germline-derived CDR1 and CDR2 are MNHNS and SASEGT. V dropped 8 bases and J dropped 13 bases, with 26 bases sitting between them. The CDR3 is CASRGATGSRGGLFF. The CDR3 DNA sequence: TGTGCCAGCCGAGGGGCCACAGGGAGCCGGGGAGGACTGTTTTTT.

The gene calls are TRBV19 and TRBJ2-3; 9 bases are a match to TRBD2. J lost 3 bases, V lost 5 bases, and 6 bases had no gene match. In germline, CDR1 is LNHDA, CDR2 SQIVND (reference sequence). The CDR3 loop spans 15 amino acids. Here the CDR3 DNA reads TGTGCCAGTAGTGTGGCGGGGGGGGCGACAGATACGCAGTATTTT. This translates into CASSVAGGATDTQYF. The full variable domain, completed using reference TRBV19 and TRBJ2-3, is DGGITQSPKYLFRKEGQNVTLSCEQNLNHDAMYWYRQDPGQGLRLIYYSQIVNDFQKGDIAEGYSVSREKKESFPLTVTSAQKNPTAFYLCASSVAGGATDTQYFGPGTRLTVL.

The CDR3 loop reads CASSFPWVGAYEQYF. CDR3 nucleotide sequence: TGTGCCAGCAGCTTCCCATGGGTTGGAGCATACGAGCAGTACTTC. The chain employs TRBV7-3 and TRBJ2-7; no reliable D call. V lost 3 bases and J lost 4, with 16 bases in between. The CDR3 runs to 15 residues. Germline CDR1 is SGHTA and CDR2 is FQGTGA.

This clone was counted a single time. J is TRBJ1-5 and V is TRBV29-1; 9 bases map to TRBD1. Germline CDR1 is SQVTM and CDR2 is ANQGSEA. The CDR3 length is 14 residues. V shed 6 bases, J shed 9 bases, and the junction held 12 bases outside the gene matches. The CDR3 DNA reads as TGCAGCGTGAAGGCGGACAGGGGACTGTCGCCCCAGCATTTT. It translates to CSVKADRGLSPQHF.

The chain has TRBV4-1 and TRBJ1-2; 10 nucleotides line up with TRBD1. Trimming at V came to 4 bases and at J to 5 bases, leaving 16 bases not matched to a gene. Per the germline V gene, CDR1 is MGHRA and CDR2 is YSYEKL. The CDR3 contains 18 residues. CDR3 amino acids: CASSLGAGQGRVGYGYTF. CDR3 nucleotide sequence: TGCGCCAGCAGCCTAGGGGCGGGACAGGGGAGAGTAGGTTATGGCTACACCTTC.

The gene calls are TRBV9 and TRBJ1-5; unclear D gene. The CDR3 runs to 13 residues. Germline V gene lookup returns CDR1 SGDLS and CDR2 YYNGEE. Trimming took off 0 bases at V and 5 bases at J, with 6 bases between the two ends. CDR3 nucleotide sequence: TGTGCCAGCAGCGTAGATTTAGATCAGCCCCAGCATTTT. Encoded protein: CASSVDLDQPQHF.

This chain connects TRBV7-2 to TRBJ2-5; tentative D call: TRBD1 (6 bases). Germline V gives CDR1 SGHTA, CDR2 FQGNSA. Between the trimmed V and J ends, which lost 6 bases and 5 bases, there was a span of 22 bases. The CDR3 is 16 amino acids. CDR3 loop: CASSYNQQGMGETQYF. CDR3 nucleotide sequence: TGTGCCAGCAGTTATAATCAACAGGGTATGGGGGAGACCCAGTACTTC.

The V gene is TRBV2, the J gene TRBJ2-3; 8 nucleotides match TRBD2. The V gene's germline CDR1 is SNHLY and CDR2 FYNNEI. CDR3 length equals 16 residues. After removal of 4 bases from V and 1 base from J, the junction contained 7 bases not matched to a gene. The CDR3 DNA reads TGTGCCAGCAGTGCGAGCGGGAGACTTCGCACAGATACGCAGTATTTT. It encodes CASSASGRLRTDTQYF.

V and J are TRBV9 and TRBJ2-1; 10 bases are a match to TRBD2. The CDR3 runs to 16 residues. The germline V gene has CDR1 SGDLS and CDR2 YYNGEE. V lost 1 base, J lost 6 bases, and 7 bases stayed unmatched. The CDR3 region is CASSVTGTSETNEQFF. The CDR3 DNA reads as TGTGCCAGCAGCGTAACCGGGACTAGCGAGACCAATGAGCAGTTCTTC.

The chain couples TRBV5-6 to TRBJ2-5; no firm D call. The CDR3 totals 13 residues. Germline loops: CDR1 SGHDT, CDR2 YYEEEE. V lost 2 bases and J 1 base, leaving 6 bases between the germline ends. The CDR3 region has the DNA TGTGCCAGCAGCTTACCCTCCCAAGAGACCCAGTACTTC. It encodes CASSLPSQETQYF.

This sequence joins TRBV7-2 and TRBJ2-7, with 7 bases fitting TRBD1. Germline CDR1 is SGHTA and CDR2 is FQGNSA. V shed 0 bases and J 4 bases; nucleotides not matched to a gene: 9. The CDR3 spans 16 residues. The CDR3 DNA reads TGTGCCAGCAGCTTAGCCGACAGGGACGATAGGTACGAGCAGTACTTC. Translation gives CASSLADRDDRYEQYF. Based on the CDR3 plus reference TRBV7-2 and TRBJ2-7, the full variable domain is GAGVSQSPSNKVTEKGKDVELRCDPISGHTALYWYRQSLGQGLEFLIYFQGNSAPDKSGLPSDRFSAERTGGSVSTLTIQRTQQEDSAVYLCASSLADRDDRYEQYFGPGTRLTVT.

The rearrangement joins TRBV28 to TRBJ1-1; tentative D call: TRBD1 (6 bases). Germline CDR1 is MDHEN and CDR2 is SYDVKM. Trimming took 7 bases from V and 5 from J, leaving 26 bases between them. This CDR3 spans 17 amino acids. The CDR3 nucleotides read TGTGCCAGCATCCTACCAACCGGGGGGGGCCTTGAGACTGAAGCTTTCTTT. Encoded protein: CASILPTGGGLETEAFF.

This chain uses TRBV6-5 with TRBJ1-2; 7 bases are a match to TRBD1. CDR1 MNHEY and CDR2 SVGAGI come from the germline V gene. Trimming cost V 6 bases and J 3 bases; bases outside gene matches: 10. This CDR3 has 15 amino acids. The CDR3 spells CASRPPYDRDYGYTF. The CDR3 nucleotides are TGTGCCAGCAGACCTCCGTACGACAGGGACTATGGCTACACCTTC.

This chain joins TRBV30 and TRBJ1-2; a possible D gene is TRBD1 (5 bases). CDR3 length equals 16 residues. Germline CDR1 is GTSNPN and CDR2 is SVGIG (reference sequence). Trimming took 3 bases from V and 4 from J, leaving 21 bases between them. DNA of the CDR3: TGTGCCTGGAGGGGACCCCTACGCGGGTTCGGCTATGGCTACACCTTC. Amino acids: CAWRGPLRGFGYGYTF.

The chain employs TRBV25-1 and TRBJ1-1; weak D call: TRBD1 (6 bases). Trimming took 0 bases from V and 2 from J, leaving 19 bases between them. The CDR3 consists of 18 residues. From germline, CDR1 is MGHDK and CDR2 SYGVNS. The CDR3, as DNA: TGTGCCAGCAGTGAATATCCCCCCTCATTACAGGGAAACACTGAAGCTTTCTTT. It codes for CASSEYPPSLQGNTEAFF.